Given below is one T cell receptor (beta chain) in context. The target antigen is unknown. The donors gave bone marrow, and they were healthy. The sample originates from a study of cytomegalovirus exposure and HLA in healthy donors. Background on the study: Unique TCRs from HLA-typed donors, around 79 million of them, were held in an early data release. Among the 398 genotyped donors, 70% to 90% were placed in the Caucasian-associated ancestry cluster.

Study observations and caveats: A previous analysis found most TCR beta V segments productive roughly 90% or roughly 30% of the time.

Primers for the PCR totalled 60 Vbeta and 13 Jbeta. The protocol was immunoSEQ multiplex PCR, while the TCRdb copy is restricted to in-frame clones and leaves out a portion. The sample carries some 150,000 clones, around 81% recorded once. From germline, CDR1 is SGHRS and CDR2 YFSETQ. The V segment lost 5 bases and the J segment 8 bases; nucleotides outside the gene matches: 17. CDR3 length equals 17 residues. The chain has TRBV5-1 and TRBJ1-4; 8 bases map to TRBD1. Sequencing was carried out using PBMCs. This receptor was obtained from a woman between 18 and 29 years old in good health and CMV-seropositive. The CDR3 DNA follows: TGCGCCAGCAGATCGGACAGGGCCTCCCCTCAGAGAGAAAAACTGTTTTTT. Its protein is CASRSDRASPQREKLFF.